The entry below gives a single T cell receptor (beta chain) sequence along with its context. The data originate from a study of T cell changes during pregnancy in multiple sclerosis. The assay was immunoSEQ multiplex PCR, and TCRdb's table has in-frame clones only and misses some. The sample holds 45,000 to 75,000 clones, over 90% seen once. Germline V lookup: CDR1 MGHDK, CDR2 SYGVNS. V lost 5 bases and J lost 6; bases outside the gene matches: 8. The CDR3 covers 14 residues. The sample consisted of peripheral blood, taken in the first trimester of pregnancy. This clonotype was sampled from a female donor with multiple sclerosis, enrolled in a pregnancy study. This chain joins TRBV25-1 and TRBJ1-2, with TRBD1 matching over 8 bases. CDR3 sequence (DNA): TGTGCCAGCAGTCGGCAGGGGGCGTTCGATGGCTACACCTTC. This translates into CASSRQGAFDGYTF.